This T cell receptor (beta chain) was identified during a study of a mutant IDH1 vaccine in newly diagnosed glioma. Whole-study context: Commencement of vaccination occurred 4-6 weeks following radiotherapy alone, or concurrently with temozolomide cycles.

With respect to this clone: The antigen remains unidentified.

Profiling relied on immunoSEQ multiplex PCR, and the TCRdb table lists in-frame clones only, not all of them. The sample carries tens of thousands of clones, 80% recorded once. This CDR3 is 15 amino acids long. The junction had 3 bases not matched to a gene; V was cut back by 3 bases and J by 0 bases. CDR1 is SGHNT and CDR2 is YENEEA in the germline V gene. Time point noted: week 11, during vaccination. Every vaccination contained 300 ug of the mutant IDH1 20-mer peptide and was paired with topical imiquimod. This receptor was obtained from a man in his fifties with glioma. This specimen was PBMCs, taken from a glioma patient whose treatment included an IDH1 peptide vaccine. The rearrangement links TRBV11-3 to TRBJ1-2; TRBD1 aligns across 8 bases. Here the CDR3 DNA reads TGTGCCAGCAGCTTTCAGGGGGCGACTAACTATGGCTACACCTTC. Translation gives CASSFQGATNYGYTF.